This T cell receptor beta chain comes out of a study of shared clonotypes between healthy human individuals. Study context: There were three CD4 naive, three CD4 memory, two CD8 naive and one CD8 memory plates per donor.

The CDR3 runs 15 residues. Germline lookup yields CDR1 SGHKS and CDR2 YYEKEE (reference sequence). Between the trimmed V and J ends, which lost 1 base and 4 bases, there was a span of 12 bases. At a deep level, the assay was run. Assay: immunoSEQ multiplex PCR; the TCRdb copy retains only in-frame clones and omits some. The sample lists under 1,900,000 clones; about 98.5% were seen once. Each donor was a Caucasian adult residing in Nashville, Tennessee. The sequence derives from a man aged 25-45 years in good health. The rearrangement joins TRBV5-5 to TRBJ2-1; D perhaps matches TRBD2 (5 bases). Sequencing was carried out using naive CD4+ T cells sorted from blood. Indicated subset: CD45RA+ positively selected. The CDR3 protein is CASSLTPRGYNEQFF. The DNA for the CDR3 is TGTGCCAGCAGCTTGACCCCCCGCGGGTACAATGAGCAGTTCTTC.